The rows below give T cell receptor beta chains drawn from one sample of a study of T cell responses to AZD1222 COVID-19 vaccine. TCRdb keeps only in-frame clones here, not all; method: immunoSEQ multiplex PCR. Of 150,000 to 200,000 clones listed, about 88% are singletons. The input for sequencing was peripheral blood, taken on day 0 of AZD1222 vaccination. These receptor sequences come from an adult in good health. Both conserved end residues are part of each CDR3. Each record gives: clone size, V gene, D gene, J gene, CDR3 protein, CDR3 DNA. The D gene is left open where the match is weak. Expanded clones get a size class; other rows say once, few or many, or leave the size out.

clone_size: .
v_call: TRBV5-5
d_call: .
j_call: TRBJ1-5
cdr3_aa: CASSLRGSGNQPQHF
cdr3_nt: TGTGCCAGCAGCTTACGGGGTTCGGGCAATCAGCCCCAGCATTTT

clone_size: .
v_call: TRBV4-3
d_call: .
j_call: TRBJ2-2
cdr3_aa: CASSQVEAGELFF
cdr3_nt: TGCGCCAGCAGCCAAGTAGAGGCCGGGGAGCTGTTTTTT

clone_size: .
v_call: TRBV28
d_call: TRBD1
j_call: TRBJ1-2
cdr3_aa: CASTQVRDRVGSYTF
cdr3_nt: TGTGCCAGCACCCAAGTCCGGGACAGGGTTGGGAGCTACACCTTC

clone_size: .
v_call: TRBV7-8
d_call: .
j_call: TRBJ2-7
cdr3_aa: CASSILGAIEQYF
cdr3_nt: TGTGCCAGCAGCATACTCGGGGCTATCGAGCAGTACTTC

clone_size: .
v_call: TRBV4-3
d_call: .
j_call: TRBJ1-4
cdr3_aa: CASSQDIGYNEKLFF
cdr3_nt: TGCGCCAGCAGCCAAGATATCGGGTATAATGAAAAACTGTTTTTT

clone_size: .
v_call: TRBV6-5
d_call: TRBD1
j_call: TRBJ1-2
cdr3_aa: CASRRTGGNGYTF
cdr3_nt: TGTGCCAGCAGGAGGACAGGGGGCAATGGCTACACCTTC

clone_size: .
v_call: TRBV5-4
d_call: .
j_call: TRBJ1-4
cdr3_aa: CASSPRPGEDEKLFF
cdr3_nt: TGTGCCAGCAGCCCCCGGCCAGGGGAAGATGAAAAACTGTTTTTT

clone_size: .
v_call: TRBV27
d_call: .
j_call: TRBJ2-5
cdr3_aa: CASSYHTGFGGETQYF
cdr3_nt: TGTGCCAGCAGCTACCACACAGGGTTCGGGGGAGAGACCCAGTACTTC

clone_size: .
v_call: TRBV6-6
d_call: TRBD2
j_call: TRBJ2-7
cdr3_aa: CASSRSRGGSYEQYF
cdr3_nt: TGTGCCAGCAGCCGTTCGCGGGGGGGCTCCTACGAGCAGTACTTC

clone_size: once
v_call: TRBV4-1
d_call: .
j_call: TRBJ1-6
cdr3_aa: CASRDSRSSYNSPLHF
cdr3_nt: TGCGCCAGCAGGGACAGCCGGAGCTCCTATAATTCACCCCTCCACTTT

clone_size: .
v_call: TRBV10-3
d_call: .
j_call: TRBJ2-7
cdr3_aa: CAIGSTGTSYEQYF
cdr3_nt: TGTGCCATCGGTTCAACAGGGACTTCCTACGAGCAGTACTTC

clone_size: .
v_call: TRBV27
d_call: TRBD1
j_call: TRBJ2-7
cdr3_aa: CAIPAHSGTGYYEQYF
cdr3_nt: TGTGCCATCCCCGCCCACTCCGGGACAGGTTACTACGAGCAGTACTTC

clone_size: .
v_call: TRBV5-1
d_call: .
j_call: TRBJ1-1
cdr3_aa: CASTLGGYRTEAFF
cdr3_nt: TGCGCCAGCACCCTGGGGGGGTACCGGACTGAAGCTTTCTTT

clone_size: .
v_call: TRBV11-2
d_call: .
j_call: TRBJ2-3
cdr3_aa: CVSSPSRGIDTQYF
cdr3_nt: TGTGTCAGCAGCCCAAGCCGGGGGATAGATACGCAGTATTTT

clone_size: .
v_call: TRBV5-1
d_call: .
j_call: TRBJ1-1
cdr3_aa: CASSLDSHTEAFF
cdr3_nt: TGCGCCAGCAGCTTGGACAGCCACACTGAAGCTTTCTTT

clone_size: .
v_call: TRBV7-6
d_call: .
j_call: TRBJ1-6
cdr3_aa: CASSLPNSPLHF
cdr3_nt: TGTGCCAGCAGCTTACCGAATTCACCCCTCCACTTT

clone_size: .
v_call: TRBV24-1
d_call: .
j_call: TRBJ1-5
cdr3_aa: CATSDPEGQPQHF
cdr3_nt: TGTGCCACCAGTGACCCCGAGGGACAGCCCCAGCATTTT

clone_size: .
v_call: TRBV6-1
d_call: TRBD1
j_call: TRBJ2-3
cdr3_aa: CASSEFRTGLSSTDTQYF
cdr3_nt: TGTGCCAGCAGTGAGTTCAGGACAGGTCTATCTAGCACAGATACGCAGTATTTT

clone_size: .
v_call: TRBV9
d_call: .
j_call: TRBJ2-7
cdr3_aa: CASSLFGAAEQYF
cdr3_nt: TGTGCCAGCAGCCTGTTCGGGGCCGCCGAGCAGTACTTC

clone_size: .
v_call: TRBV4-3
d_call: .
j_call: TRBJ1-1
cdr3_aa: CASSQDSGNTEAFF
cdr3_nt: TGCGCCAGCAGCCAAGACTCCGGGAACACTGAAGCTTTCTTT

clone_size: .
v_call: TRBV6-1
d_call: .
j_call: TRBJ1-5
cdr3_aa: CASSEGGWGGSFQPQHF
cdr3_nt: TGTGCCAGCAGTGAAGGAGGCTGGGGGGGCAGTTTTCAGCCCCAGCATTTT

clone_size: .
v_call: TRBV19
d_call: TRBD1
j_call: TRBJ2-7
cdr3_aa: CASSTGGQGGYEQYF
cdr3_nt: TGTGCCAGTAGTACTGGCGGACAGGGGGGCTACGAGCAGTACTTC

clone_size: .
v_call: TRBV27
d_call: .
j_call: TRBJ1-2
cdr3_aa: CASRWNTGTYGYTF
cdr3_nt: TGTGCCAGCAGATGGAACACAGGGACCTATGGCTACACCTTC

clone_size: .
v_call: TRBV7-9
d_call: .
j_call: TRBJ2-5
cdr3_aa: CASSPNQGLVETQYF
cdr3_nt: TGTGCCAGCAGCCCTAATCAGGGATTAGTAGAGACCCAGTACTTC